Listed here are 5 T cell receptor beta chains from one sample, sequenced in a study of monozygotic twins with inflammatory bowel disease. TCRdb re-called the 5' RACE reads and gives one entry per CDR3 protein, without DNA. Its listing shows about 420,000 distinct CDR3 sequences. The sample comprised blood. The receptors here all came from a human donor with ulcerative colitis or Crohn's disease, or a healthy co-twin of an affected twin (not recorded which).

V is TRBV10-3 and J is TRBJ2-3; the D call of TRBD1 rests on TCRdb alone, since no DNA is present to check it. This CDR3 is 15 amino acids long. The V gene's germline CDR1 is ENHRY and CDR2 SYGVKD. CDR3 sequence: CAISESRGRTDTQYF.

The chain's CDR3 is CATSDLGQGRGNTGELFF. The gene calls are TRBV24-1 and TRBJ2-2; TCRdb selects TRBD1, and the lack of DNA leaves this call unchecked. From germline, CDR1 is KGHDR and CDR2 SFDVKD. CDR3 length: 18 residues.

This chain connects TRBV18 to TRBJ2-2; no DNA is available, so the TRBD1 call from TCRdb remains unchecked. The CDR3 covers 15 residues. Germline CDR1 is KGHSH and CDR2 is LQKENI. The CDR3 sequence is CASSPGQETNGELFF.

V usage is TRBV25-1 and J usage is TRBJ1-1; as DNA is missing, the TRBD1 call by TCRdb cannot be tested. Germline lookup yields CDR1 MGHDK and CDR2 SYGVNS. The CDR3 contains 14 residues. CDR3 sequence: CASRAPGTNTEAFF.

The V and J genes are TRBV7-9 and TRBJ2-6. CDR3 length: 16 amino acids. Germline CDR1 and CDR2: SEHNR and FQNEAQ (reference sequence). CDR3 in amino acids: CASSMDTGAGANVLTF. The variable domain in full, with the rest retrieved from reference TRBV7-9 and TRBJ2-6, is DTGVSQNPRHKITKRGQNVTFRCDPISEHNRLYWYRQTLGQGPEFLTYFQNEAQLEKSRLLSDRFSAERPKGSFSTLEIQRTEQGDSAMYLCASSMDTGAGANVLTFGAGSRLTVL.